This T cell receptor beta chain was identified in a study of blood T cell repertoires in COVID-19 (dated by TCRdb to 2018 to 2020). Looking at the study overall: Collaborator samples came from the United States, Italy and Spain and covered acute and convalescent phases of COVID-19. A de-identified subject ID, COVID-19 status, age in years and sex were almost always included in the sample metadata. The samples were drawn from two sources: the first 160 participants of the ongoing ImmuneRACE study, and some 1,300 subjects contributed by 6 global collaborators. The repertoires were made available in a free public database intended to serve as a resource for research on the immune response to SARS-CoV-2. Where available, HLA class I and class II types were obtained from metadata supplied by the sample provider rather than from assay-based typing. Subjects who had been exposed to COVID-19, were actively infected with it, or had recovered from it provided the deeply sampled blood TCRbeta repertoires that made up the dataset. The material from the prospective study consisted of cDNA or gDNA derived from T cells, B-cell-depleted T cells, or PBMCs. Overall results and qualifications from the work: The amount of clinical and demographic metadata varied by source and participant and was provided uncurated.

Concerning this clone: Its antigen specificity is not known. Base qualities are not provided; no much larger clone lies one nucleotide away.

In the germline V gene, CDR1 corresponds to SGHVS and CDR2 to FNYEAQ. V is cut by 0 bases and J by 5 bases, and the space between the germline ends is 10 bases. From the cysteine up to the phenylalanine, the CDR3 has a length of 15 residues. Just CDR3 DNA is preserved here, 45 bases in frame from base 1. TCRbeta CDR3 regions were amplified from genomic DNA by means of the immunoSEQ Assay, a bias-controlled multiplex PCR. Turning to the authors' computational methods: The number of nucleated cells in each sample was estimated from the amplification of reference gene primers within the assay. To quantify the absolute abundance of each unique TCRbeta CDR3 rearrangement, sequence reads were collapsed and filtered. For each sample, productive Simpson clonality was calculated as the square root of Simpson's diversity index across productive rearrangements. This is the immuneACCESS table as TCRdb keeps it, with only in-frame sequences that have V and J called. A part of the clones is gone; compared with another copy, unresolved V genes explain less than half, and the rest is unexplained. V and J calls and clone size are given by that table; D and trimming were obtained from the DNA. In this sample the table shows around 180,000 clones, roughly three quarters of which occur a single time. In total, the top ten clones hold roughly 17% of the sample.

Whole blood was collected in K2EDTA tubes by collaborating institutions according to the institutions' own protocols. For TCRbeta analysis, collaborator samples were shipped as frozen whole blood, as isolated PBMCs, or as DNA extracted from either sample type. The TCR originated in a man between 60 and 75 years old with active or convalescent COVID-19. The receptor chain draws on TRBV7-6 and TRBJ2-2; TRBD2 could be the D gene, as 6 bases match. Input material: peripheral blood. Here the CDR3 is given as CASSLAVAATGELFF. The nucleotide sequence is TGTGCCAGCAGCTTAGCGGTAGCGGCGACCGGGGAGCTGTTTTTT.